The clone carrying this T cell receptor (beta chain) was seen repeatedly, ten times or more. This entry belongs to a study of early T cells in non-severe SARS-CoV-2 infection. Trimming pared 6 bases from V and 10 bases from J, leaving 13 bases between. The CDR3 consists of 13 residues. Germline loops: CDR1 MNHEY, CDR2 SMNVEV (reference sequence). A single record per CDR3 protein comes from TCRdb applying MiXCR to the 5' RACE reads. The sample lists some 35,000 distinct CDR3 sequences, 3.5% to 4% occurring once. V is TRBV27 and J is TRBJ1-6; D is perhaps TRBD1 (6 bases). What was sequenced was whole blood. This receptor was identified in an adult who was a healthcare worker with PCR-confirmed SARS-CoV-2 infection or an uninfected control (not recorded which). In DNA form, the CDR3 reads TGTGCCAGCAGAGGCTTCGGGGGCTCACCCCTCCACTTT. This gives the protein CASRGFGGSPLHF.